This TCR beta chain came from a study of control samples from healthy donors and cancer patients. CDR3 length: 13 amino acids. The germline CDR1 and CDR2 sequences are KGHDR and SFDVKD. Trimming left V 5 bases short and J 6 bases short, with 12 bases between. Data came from immunoSEQ multiplex PCR; TCRdb stores just in-frame clones and leaves some out. The sample lists 150,000 or so clones, 90% occurring once. The sequence was collected from a man aged 40-49 years in good health. The gene calls are TRBV24-1 and TRBJ1-1; no reliable D call. Sequencing was performed on blood. In DNA, the CDR3 is TGTGCCACCAGTGCGTTGGGGTGGTCTGAAGCTTTCTTT. Protein: CATSALGWSEAFF.